A single TCR beta chain is shown here with its context. This sample was included in a study of memory CD4+ T cells and cytomegalovirus serostatus. The sort gate was single viable CD3+CD4+CD8-CD45RO+ cells for memory CD4+ T cells. Method: immunoSEQ multiplex PCR; TCRdb's copy keeps in-frame clones and lacks some. Found here are 60,000 to 75,000 clones, 80% of them singletons; the top ten hold 0.53%. Germline lookup yields CDR1 MDHEN and CDR2 SYDVKM. Germline trimming cut 7 bases from V and 7 bases from J; bases unmatched to any gene: 7. The CDR3 spans 13 residues. The chain joins TRBV28 to TRBJ1-5; 7 nucleotides agree with TRBD1. The sample was memory CD4+ T cells from blood. The receptor was derived from an adult in good health and CMV-seronegative. Some clones in this sample may be carry-over from other donors' samples. CDR3 in amino acids: CASITGVRQPQHF. The DNA of the CDR3 is TGTGCCAGCATCACAGGGGTGCGGCAGCCCCAGCATTTT.